The T cell receptor (beta chain) under discussion was sequenced for a study of molecular identifiers for immune sequencing clone quantification. One entry per CDR3 protein, called by TCRdb with MiXCR from the PCR reads. Here the sample spans approximately 550,000 distinct CDR3 sequences, 20% to 25% being singletons. CDR1 and CDR2 from the germline V gene are SEHNR and FQNEAQ (reference sequence). The CDR3 spans 15 residues. The V gene end was trimmed by 2 bases and the J gene end by 8 bases; junction bases not matched to a gene: 10. Sorting was used to obtain naive CD8 T cells (CD8+CD4-CCR7+CD45RA+).

This TCR was sampled from a human donor in good health. Some libraries in this study had Jurkat cell RNA spiked in. Sequencing input: naive CD8+ T cells from blood, with Jurkat cell RNA spiked in. Noted subset: FACS-sorted CD8+CD4-CCR7+CD45RA+ naive T cells. The chain combines TRBV7-9 with TRBJ2-3; 7 bases align to TRBD2. CDR3 sequence: CASSLIGREVFTQYF. CDR3 nucleotides: TGTGCCAGCAGCTTAATTGGGAGGGAAGTCTTTACGCAGTATTTT. Using reference TRBV7-9 and TRBJ2-3 for the parts outside the CDR3, the full variable domain is DTGVSQNPRHKITKRGQNVTFRCDPISEHNRLYWYRQTLGQGPEFLTYFQNEAQLEKSRLLSDRFSAERPKGSFSTLEIQRTEQGDSAMYLCASSLIGREVFTQYFGPGTRLTVL.